The present T cell receptor beta chain was sequenced within a study of identical twins. Study findings and constraints: Invariant cells of the MAIT and iNKT types might have partly distorted the zero-insertion analyses. Clonotypes of the beta chain that were abundant in cord blood carried fewer insertions (memory repertoires showed none).

Via MiXCR, TCRdb re-called the 5' RACE reads, giving one row per CDR3 protein. The sample holds 520,000 or so distinct CDR3 sequences, 20% to 25% seen once. A remark on this clonotype: The target antigen is unknown.

The germline V and J ends were trimmed by 4 bases and 0 bases, with 10 bases remaining between them. The length of the CDR3 is 15 residues. Germline-derived CDR1 and CDR2 are SNHLY and FYNNEI. These data also formed part of another study, on T cells expressing NK-cell markers. That study reports: As a fraction of CD8+ T cells, dominant NKG2C+ clonotypes reached roughly 1.0-7.5% in 5 to 7 donors.

The TCR sequence derives from a woman aged 18-29 years in good health. Specimen: CD4+ T cells sorted from blood. V gene TRBV2 combines with J gene TRBJ1-5; a possible D gene is TRBD1 (5 bases). CDR3 DNA: TGTGCCAGCAGTGTGAGGGGTTTTAGCAATCAGCCCCAGCATTTT. It is translated as CASSVRGFSNQPQHF.